This T cell receptor beta chain was recorded in a study of T cell repertoires in cytomegalovirus infection. Study background: Carrying CMV and the relevant HLA type showed in public TCR beta signatures.

At least ten counts were recorded for this clonotype. The antigen is undetermined. General study points: Clonotypes of TCR beta that were HLA-C-restricted and CMV-specific dominated the ex vivo response.

The V gene end was trimmed by 6 bases and the J gene end by 10 bases; junction bases not matched to a gene: 18. Per germline, CDR1 MNHEY and CDR2 SVGAGI. CDR3 length equals 18 residues. From the reads, TCRdb called clonotypes with MiXCR, one entry per CDR3 protein. The data show 290,000 or so distinct CDR3 sequences, 9.6% seen once. The chain recombines TRBV6-5 with TRBJ1-6; 10 bases match TRBD1. The specimen sequenced was PBMCs. This sequence originates from a human donor in good health (CMV status not recorded). Some clones in this sample may be carry-over from other donors' samples. CDR3: CASSWGTGDIRVDSPLHF. CDR3 nucleotide sequence: TGTGCCAGCAGCTGGGGGACAGGGGATATACGGGTTGACTCACCCCTCCACTTT.